This T cell receptor (beta chain) was obtained from a study of metastatic and nonmetastatic thyroid tumors. Study at large: Repertoires of blood and of tissue (tumor or nodule) from malignant and benign thyroid patients were compared.

With V trimmed by 6 bases and J by 13 bases, 10 bases remained unmatched. The CDR3 consists of 12 residues. Germline lookup yields CDR1 MNHNS and CDR2 SASEGT. In the original workflow: Researchers built a distant-metastasis classifier for papillary thyroid cancer that drew on CDR3 differences across clinicopathological groups. With MiXCR, TCRdb called clones anew from the PCR reads. These V and J calls are TCRdb output, not the study's own analysis. Counted here are tens of thousands of clones, over 15% occurring once; the ten biggest clones make up just under 3%. This clone was observed a handful of times. Patients were all untreated before their thyroid surgery.

The sample was blood. The sequence came from a female donor with papillary thyroid cancer or a benign thyroid nodule (not recorded which). Some clones in this sample may be carry-over from other donors' samples. V gene TRBV6-1 combines with J gene TRBJ1-2, with 8 bases that match TRBD1. The CDR3 sequence: CASSPGQGIPTF. The CDR3 bases are TGTGCCAGCAGCCCCGGACAGGGAATCCCCACCTTC.